This T cell receptor (beta chain) was captured in a study of cytomegalovirus exposure and HLA in healthy donors. Overall study results and limits: Rarity characterized most TCR sequences, yet some public TCRs appeared in many donors.

PCR involved 60 Vbeta and 13 Jbeta primers. This table comes from immunoSEQ multiplex PCR, and its TCRdb copy is limited to in-frame clones, with some not included. The table lists under 200,000 clones. This CDR3 spans 16 amino acids. V dropped 3 bases and J dropped 0 bases, with 9 bases sitting between them. Germline V gene data show CDR1 as MNHNY and CDR2 as SVGAGI (reference sequence). Turning to this clone: Its antigen is not known.

The V gene is TRBV6-6, the J gene TRBJ2-6, with D possibly being TRBD1 (5 bases). The source of this sequence is a man in his thirties or forties in good health and CMV-seronegative. The source material was PBMCs. The CDR3 region is CASSYRGSSGANVLTF. CDR3 nucleotide sequence: TGTGCCAGCAGTTATAGGGGCTCCTCTGGGGCCAACGTCCTGACTTTC.